This TCR beta chain appears in the sequencing data of a study of CXCR3-negative and CXCR3-positive naive CD8 T cells (dated by TCRdb to between 2017 and 2020). About the study as a whole: In total, about 140 million TRB reads were obtained, or roughly 1.5 +/- 0.3 million reads per library. Diversity and physicochemical repertoire analyses were performed on about a dozen donors pooled from two independent experiments. Naive subsets from five or six donors and memory cells from 3 donors were included in the TRBV-TRBJ cluster analysis. General findings and caveats noted by the study authors: TRBV-TRBJ usage was similar between naive CXCR3-negative and CXCR3-positive cells from the same donor, while memory cells showed distinct patterns. Compared with CXCR3-negative naive cells, CXCR3-positive naive cells had TRB CDR3s with higher hydrophobicity (lower Kidera factor 4), lower energy, and higher strength and volume indices. Freshly isolated PBMCs were used for most assays because CXCR3 expression went down partially after cryopreservation. Because surface CD5, which has been linked to self-reactivity in mice, was comparable between naive subsets, TCR interaction strength was also inferred from TRB CDR3 physicochemical properties. Both naive subsets had comparably high repertoire diversity, while memory CD8+ T cells had much lower repertoire diversity.

From cysteine to phenylalanine, the CDR3 is 15 amino acids long. There is no recorded DNA. For CDR1 and CDR2, the germline V gene (reference sequence) lists MNHEY and SMNVEV. Each CD8+ T cell subset was flow-sorted in triplicate, and some 310,000 cells per subset were placed directly into RLT lysis buffer. To exclude memory contaminants, naive CD8+ T cells were stringently defined as CD45RO-CCR7+CD27+CD95-. Using standard density gradient centrifugation, peripheral blood mononuclear cells were isolated from buffy coats. A FACSAria III was used to flow-sort naive CD8+ T cells into CXCR3-negative and CXCR3-positive populations. Total RNA was extracted from sorted cells with an RNeasy Mini Kit. For this clonotype: The antigen it recognizes is unknown.

The listed sequencing device is NextSeq 550. The Human TCR Profiling Kit (MiLaboratory) was used to make UMI-labeled 5' RACE TRB cDNA libraries. cDNA synthesis used the entire amount of extracted RNA, and PCR amplification then used the entire amount of cDNA produced. Libraries were prepared in parallel using an identical number of PCR cycles. The authors' pipeline ran thus. With a minimum of two reads required per UMI, MIGEC and MiXCR pulled out about 52,000 +/- 9,100 unique UMI-labeled TRB cDNA molecules from each library. An average of roughly 40,000 +/- 10,000 functional in-frame TRB CDR3 nucleotide clonotypes without stop codons was found per library. Diversity metrics, including normalized Shannon-Wiener and Chao1, were computed in VDJtools after downsampling to 5000 UMI-labeled TRB molecules per sample. For the central five CDR3 residues, VDJtools calculated physicochemical properties weighted by clonotype size, namely interaction energy, strength, volume and Kidera factor 4. TCRdb reprocessed the reads; each CDR3 protein sequence makes one entry, and DNA is unavailable. The authors' filters were not applied to this entry. The sample table holds roughly 100,000 distinct CDR3 sequences. Roughly 0.4% of the sample goes to the ten largest clones.

The source is a human donor in good health. Some clones in this sample may be carry-over from other donors' samples. The rearrangement combines TRBV27 with TRBJ2-2; the D call from TCRdb, TRBD1, cannot be confirmed without DNA. Material: naive CXCR3+ CD8+ T cells from blood. The sample's cell subset or site, from its label and the paper: CD45RO-CCR7+CD27+CD95- naive CD8+ T cells expressing CXCR3 (TNR3+). The CDR3 protein sequence reads: CASSTRTGRTGELFF.